The 12 T cell receptor beta chains reported below all come from one sample, sequenced in a study of response to subunit inactivated influenza vaccine. TCRdb re-called the RT-PCR reads through MiXCR, storing one row per CDR3 protein. Counted here are a few hundred thousand distinct CDR3 sequences, more than 10% occurring once; the ten biggest clones make up under 10%. This specimen consisted of non-naive T cells sorted from PBMCs, obtained 14 to 15 days before vaccination. Receptors originate from a man aged 50-59 years who received an inactivated influenza vaccine.

This clonotype was picked up many times. The chain combines TRBV5-1 with TRBJ2-3; D remains ambiguous. The V gene's germline CDR1 is SGHRS and CDR2 YFSETQ. This CDR3 has 15 amino acids. The ends were cut back, 2 bases at V and 0 bases at J, with 10 bases in the middle. The CDR3 nucleotides read TGCGCCAGCAGCTTCAACTCCGCTAGCACAGATACGCAGTATTTT. Amino acid sequence: CASSFNSASTDTQYF.

In its sample, this clonotype was seen many times. This chain uses TRBV5-1 with TRBJ2-2, with no clear D. V was clipped by 4 bases and J by 0 bases, with 13 bases between them. Germline V gene sequence: CDR1 SGHRS, CDR2 YFSETQ. The CDR3 totals 16 residues. The CDR3 sequence is CASSPLGPTNTGELFF. The CDR3 DNA follows: TGCGCCAGCAGCCCTCTTGGACCGACGAACACCGGGGAGCTGTTTTTT. The whole variable domain, filled in from reference TRBV5-1 and TRBJ2-2, reads KAGVTQTPRYLIKTRGQQVTLSCSPISGHRSVSWYQQTPGQGLQFLFEYFSETQRNKGNFPGRFSGRQFSNSRSEMNVSTLELGDSALYLCASSPLGPTNTGELFFGEGSRLTVL.

This clonotype was observed many times. The J gene is TRBJ2-3, the V gene TRBV12-3 or TRBV12-4; the D gene is possibly TRBD2 (7 bases). V lost 7 bases and J 14 bases, leaving 31 bases between the germline ends. This CDR3 has 16 amino acids. The CDR3 loop reads CASKLATTRGGSGVYF. DNA of the CDR3: TGTGCCAGCAAACTAGCCACGACTCGCGGGGGCTCCGGAGTGTATTTT.

The chain joins TRBV24-1 to TRBJ2-5; D is undetermined. CDR3 length: 13 residues. V shed 3 bases and J shed 4 bases, with 8 bases lying between them. Germline-derived CDR1 and CDR2 are KGHDR and SFDVKD. The CDR3 DNA is TGTGCCACCAGTGATCCCAACAGAGAGACCCAGTACTTC. Translating it yields CATSDPNRETQYF.

With respect to this clonotype: A read error may be the cause here, since a much bigger clone is one base away. This chain joins TRBV5-1 and TRBJ1-1; D is possibly TRBD1 (6 bases). The length of the CDR3 is 15 residues. From germline, CDR1 is SGHRS and CDR2 YFSETQ. The DNA of the CDR3 is TGCGTCAGCAGCTGGGACACCCGCGGTGGTACTGAAGCTTTCTTT. Encoded protein: CVSSWDTRGGTEAFF.

This chain connects TRBV6-1 to TRBJ1-5; D might be TRBD1 (6 bases). Germline V gene data show CDR1 as MNHNS and CDR2 as SASEGT. Trimming shortened V by 0 bases and J by 1 base, and 10 bases separated the two germline ends. The CDR3 sequence is 16 residues long. Here the CDR3 reads CASSEALGQSNQPQHF. The CDR3 DNA sequence: TGTGCCAGCAGTGAAGCGCTAGGACAGAGCAATCAGCCCCAGCATTTT.

The rearrangement joins TRBV7-6 to TRBJ2-1; 9 bases agree with TRBD2. This CDR3 contains 14 residues. Trimming at V came to 6 bases and at J to 3 bases, leaving 3 bases not matched to a gene. Looked up from germline, CDR1 is SGHVS and CDR2 is FNYEAQ. The CDR3 loop reads CASSLAGRYNEQFF. CDR3 DNA: TGTGCCAGCAGTCTAGCGGGGCGCTACAATGAGCAGTTCTTC.

This clonotype was seen a few times. The rearrangement uses TRBV15 and TRBJ1-4; D gene ambiguous. This CDR3 spans 15 amino acids. V shed 1 base and J shed 7 bases, with 13 bases lying between them. Per the germline V gene, CDR1 is LNHNV and CDR2 is YYDKDF (reference sequence). The CDR3 sequence is CATSRGIRVGEKLFF. The CDR3 DNA sequence: TGTGCCACCAGCAGAGGAATTAGGGTCGGTGAAAAACTGTTTTTT.

This clonotype was detected many times. The J gene is TRBJ1-1, the V gene TRBV29-1, with 9 bases that match TRBD1. The CDR3 sequence is 14 residues long. Germline trimming cut 6 bases from V and 1 base from J; bases unmatched to any gene: 6. CDR1 and CDR2 (germline): SQVTM, ANQGSEA. Here the CDR3 DNA reads TGCAGCGTCCGAGGACAGGGGCGGAACACTGAAGCTTTCTTT. The encoded protein is CSVRGQGRNTEAFF.

This clonotype was observed a few times. The chain combines TRBV23-1 with TRBJ2-2; 10 bases map to TRBD1. TRBV23-1 is designated an ORF whose function remains uncertain. This CDR3 is 14 amino acids long. The junction had 4 bases not matched to a gene; V was cut back by 6 bases and J by 6 bases. For the CDR3, the DNA is TGCGCCAGCAGGACAGGGGGCCCCCCCGGGGAGCTGTTTTTT. Translating gives CASRTGGPPGELFF.

The chain carries TRBV4-3 and TRBJ2-7; 8 bases agree with TRBD1. After removal of 1 base from V and 0 bases from J, the junction contained 5 bases not matched to a gene. In germline, CDR1 is LGHNA, CDR2 YSLEER. The CDR3 is 16 residues long. CDR3 in amino acids: CASSQGAGQASYEQYF. The CDR3 DNA is TGCGCCAGCAGCCAAGGTGCGGGACAGGCCTCCTACGAGCAGTACTTC.

Ten or more counts support this clonotype. The chain couples TRBV3-1 to TRBJ2-2; 7 nucleotides line up with TRBD1. The V and J ends lost 4 bases and 4 bases, in that order; junction bases with no gene match: 9. Germline V gene data show CDR1 as LGHDT and CDR2 as YNNKEL (reference sequence). The CDR3 has 16 amino acids. CDR3 bases: TGTGCCAGCAGCCCAAACCCAGGGGGTGGCACCGGGGAGCTGTTTTTT. Its translation is CASSPNPGGGTGELFF.